This T cell receptor beta chain was recovered during a study of cytomegalovirus exposure and HLA in healthy donors. Primers included in the PCR were 60 Vbeta and 13 Jbeta primers. The method was immunoSEQ multiplex PCR; TCRdb's version includes in-frame clones alone and lacks a portion of them. The table has 150,000 or so clones, roughly 78% seen once. As for this clone: The antigen is undetermined.

The V and J ends lost 6 bases and 2 bases, in that order; junction bases with no gene match: 2. Germline loops: CDR1 MNHEY, CDR2 SVGAGI. The CDR3 is 13 residues long. Study conclusions and caveats: Published work reported that the classifier diagnosed cytomegalovirus status with high specificity and sensitivity.

The origin of this receptor is a woman in her thirties or forties in good health and CMV-seronegative. The sample was PBMCs. The rearrangement links TRBV6-5 to TRBJ2-3; 7 bases align to TRBD1. In DNA form, the CDR3 reads TGTGCCAGCAGGGGACAGCACACAGATACGCAGTATTTT. Translated, it gives CASRGQHTDTQYF.